The clone carrying this T cell receptor beta chain was counted a few times. The antigen remains undetermined. Constant-region reverse primers amplified full-length variable regions, followed by semi-nested Nested Universal Primer A PCR. One entry per CDR3 protein, called by TCRdb with MiXCR from the 5' RACE reads. The sample has tens of thousands of distinct CDR3 sequences, more than 20% seen once. This CDR3 spans 17 amino acids. The germline gives CDR1 MDHEN, CDR2 SYDVKM. Trimming left V 2 bases short and J 0 bases short, with 14 bases between. Naive CD4+ T cells were purified with Tregs depleted by CD25. Study conclusions and caveats: In terms of TCR gene usage, tumor memory CD4+ T cells clustered together with blood and lymph node memory CD4+ cells, as well as with lymph node naive CD4+ cells. Tumor Treg TCRs overlapped most with tumor naive CD4+ cells.

Sequenced input: tumor-infiltrating naive CD4+ T cells sorted from the breast tumor. Indicated subset: naive CD4+ T cells, CD4+CD45RA+CD25-. This TCR derives from a female donor with breast cancer. The J gene is TRBJ1-5, the V gene TRBV28, with D perhaps TRBD1 (5 bases). Here the CDR3 reads CASSLSTGLYSNQPQHF. The CDR3 DNA is TGTGCCAGCAGTTTAAGTACGGGGCTCTATAGCAATCAGCCCCAGCATTTT.